This T cell receptor beta chain was captured in a study of blood T cells in healthy people across ages. Primed by a sample-barcoded 5' primer and a J-beta primer mix, a second PCR proceeded for about 6 to 11 cycles. A single record per CDR3 protein comes from TCRdb applying MiXCR to the 5' RACE reads. The sample lists roughly 800,000 distinct CDR3 sequences; around a quarter were seen once. V shed 5 bases, J shed 5 bases, and the junction held 12 bases outside the gene matches. Germline-derived CDR1 and CDR2 are KGHSH and LQKENI. The CDR3 is 15 amino acids. As concerns this clonotype: Its antigen remains unidentified.

Study-wide points: Age showed a roughly linear inverse relationship with TCR beta diversity per million T cells.

This sample was also put to use in a study of T cells of mothers and their children. As that report states: The donor cohort consisted of three healthy Caucasian mothers and their six children.

The chain is built from TRBV18 and TRBJ2-7; 7 positions agree with TRBD1. The specimen sequenced was blood. This clonotype originated in a boy aged 5-17 years in good health. DNA for the CDR3: TGTGCCAGCTCATCCTCGGACAGGTTCGAAAACGAGCAGTACTTC. This translates into CASSSSDRFENEQYF.